This is a list of T cell receptor beta chains from one sample in a study of T cell responses to AZD1222 COVID-19 vaccine. Sequencing was performed with immunoSEQ multiplex PCR; in TCRdb, only in-frame clones are kept and a portion is missing. The sample contains some 110,000 clones, about 91% of which appear only once. Sequences were derived from peripheral blood, sampled on day 0 of AZD1222 vaccination. Receptor source: an adult in good health. Both conserved end residues are part of each CDR3. The D gene is left open where the match is weak. Clone size is not always given. Where it is, it says once, few, many or a class for expanded clones.

v_call	j_call	d_call	clone_size	cdr3_nt	cdr3_aa
TRBV11-2	TRBJ1-2	-	once	TGTGCCAGCAGCTTAGGACGCGGGTCTCGAAGATATGGCTACACCTTC	CASSLGRGSRRYGYTF
TRBV7-3	TRBJ2-7	-	-	TGTGCCAGCAGCTTAGGTGGGGGGACTTACGAGCAGTACTTC	CASSLGGGTYEQYF
TRBV5-1	TRBJ2-7	TRBD1	-	TGCGCCAGCAGCGATAAGACAGGGCACTACGAGCAGTACTTC	CASSDKTGHYEQYF
TRBV10-3	TRBJ2-6	TRBD1	once	TGTGCCATCCCAGGACAGGGTTTATCTGGGGCCAACGTCCTGACTTTC	CAIPGQGLSGANVLTF
TRBV4-1	TRBJ1-5	TRBD1	-	TGCGCCAGCAGCCAACATATCCAGGGGGCCAATCAGCCCCAGCATTTT	CASSQHIQGANQPQHF
TRBV30	TRBJ2-7	-	few	TGTGCCTGGAAGAAACGGGACATCTTCGTCGAGCAGTACTTC	CAWKKRDIFVEQYF
TRBV3-1/TRBV3-2	TRBJ2-5	-	-	TGTGCCAGCAGCTCAGGAAGGGGCCGAGAGACCCAGTACTTC	CASSSGRGRETQYF
TRBV11-3	TRBJ2-2	-	-	TGTGCCAGCGGGGGATACACCGGGGAGCTGTTTTTT	CASGGYTGELFF
TRBV12-3/TRBV12-4	TRBJ2-7	TRBD1	once	TGTGCCAGCAGTCCTGGGACAGGCAAGGGGCAGTACTTC	CASSPGTGKGQYF
TRBV19	TRBJ1-2	-	-	TGTGCCAGTAGCCCATACGTGGGCAGATTAGCTAACTATGGCTACACCTTC	CASSPYVGRLANYGYTF
TRBV6-1	TRBJ1-1	-	few	TGTGCCAGCAGTGAGACCCACGAGAACACTGAAGCTTTCTTT	CASSETHENTEAFF
TRBV2	TRBJ1-4	-	-	TGTGCCAGCCATGACGCGACGGGTGAAAAACTGTTTTTT	CASHDATGEKLFF
TRBV11-2	TRBJ2-7	-	-	TGTGCCAGCTCCCGCCGAGGGGTCCGCTCCTACGAGCAGTACTTC	CASSRRGVRSYEQYF
TRBV2	TRBJ1-1	-	-	TGTGCCAGCAGTGAGGTACAGTCCCTAGTGAACACTGAAGCTTTCTTT	CASSEVQSLVNTEAFF
TRBV7-2	TRBJ2-1	-	-	TGTGCCAGCAGCGTCGGAACCTACAATGAGCAGTTCTTC	CASSVGTYNEQFF
TRBV7-9	TRBJ2-3	-	-	TGTGCCAGCAGCCCTAGGGGTTCCGACACAGATACGCAGTATTTT	CASSPRGSDTDTQYF
TRBV6-5	TRBJ1-4	-	-	TGTGCCAGCAGGCCGGGACACTCGAATGAAAAACTGTTTTTT	CASRPGHSNEKLFF
TRBV4-2	TRBJ2-2	-	-	TGTGCCAGCAGCCATCCAGTGGGGGGAAATACCGGGGAGCTGTTTTTT	CASSHPVGGNTGELFF
TRBV30	TRBJ2-7	-	-	TGTGCCTGGAGTAGTGGGTCCGAGCAGTACTTC	CAWSSGSEQYF
TRBV4-2	TRBJ1-1	TRBD1	-	TGTGCCAGCAGCCACCAAGACAGGGGAAACACTGAAGCTTTCTTT	CASSHQDRGNTEAFF
TRBV6-4	TRBJ1-4	TRBD1	-	TGTGCCAGCAGTGACCTAAACACAGGGGAAGTCGGTTCTTATGAAAAACTGTTTTTT	CASSDLNTGEVGSYEKLFF
TRBV19	TRBJ2-5	TRBD1	-	TGTGCCAGTAGTAAAGCACGTCGACAGGGCGAGGAGACCCAGTACTTC	CASSKARRQGEETQYF
TRBV14	TRBJ1-2	-	-	TGTGCCAGCAGCCAAGGGGGCAGGGGCGGCGGCTACACCTTC	CASSQGGRGGGYTF
TRBV18	TRBJ1-1	-	-	TGTGCCAGCTCACCACCGGGCAGGGTCAGGCCCCTGGACACTGAAGCTTTCTTT	CASSPPGRVRPLDTEAFF
TRBV6-5	TRBJ1-5	-	-	TGTGCCGGCGGGCGGGGAGTTAGCAATCAGCCCCAGCATTTT	CAGGRGVSNQPQHF
TRBV19	TRBJ1-4	-	-	TGTGCCAGTAGCCTACGGGACATGAATGAAAAACTGTTTTTT	CASSLRDMNEKLFF
TRBV9	TRBJ1-1	-	-	TGTGCCAGCAGCGCCACCGCATGGAACACTGAAGCTTTCTTT	CASSATAWNTEAFF
TRBV4-1	TRBJ1-2	TRBD1	-	TGCGCCAGCAGCCAAACCCCGGACAGGGCAGAGTATGGCTACACCTTC	CASSQTPDRAEYGYTF
TRBV9	TRBJ1-3	-	-	TGTGCCAGCAGCGTAGGGGGGGAGCCTGGAAACACCATATATTTT	CASSVGGEPGNTIYF